Shown below are 22 T cell receptor beta chains from a single sample sequenced in a study of graft-versus-host responses after intestinal transplantation. These receptors are not linked to any known antigen. Repertoires were generated with immunoSEQ multiplex PCR, while TCRdb's copy carries only in-frame clones and drops some. The data show roughly 120,000 clones, approximately 95% seen once. Sequencing used unstimulated CD8+ T cells sorted from spleen or lymph node cells, obtained before intestinal transplant. The receptor source for this set is a human donor who received an intestinal transplant.

The chain has TRBV2 and TRBJ2-7, with TRBD2 matching over 7 bases. Germline V gene sequence: CDR1 SNHLY, CDR2 FYNNEI. Trimming removed 3 bases from V and 5 bases from J; junction bases left unmatched: 13. The CDR3 loop spans 16 amino acids. This CDR3 is CASSEGGAGLVHEQYF. The CDR3 DNA follows: TGTGCCAGCAGTGAGGGAGGGGCAGGGTTGGTCCACGAGCAGTACTTC.

The chain is built from TRBV28 and TRBJ2-7; 8 nucleotides align to TRBD2. Trimming at V came to 5 bases and at J to 5 bases, leaving 8 bases not matched to a gene. Germline CDR1 reads MDHEN; CDR2 reads SYDVKM. CDR3 length: 14 amino acids. CDR3 protein: CASSTPAGVNEQYF. Here the CDR3 DNA reads TGTGCCAGCAGTACGCCAGCGGGAGTTAACGAGCAGTACTTC.

This clone came up once. The chain uses TRBV25-1 and TRBJ2-1; D call uncertain. There are 13 residues in the CDR3. V was cut by 4 bases and J by 8 bases, with 12 bases left in between. CDR1 and CDR2 from the germline V gene are MGHDK and SYGVNS. Written as DNA, the CDR3 is TGTGCCAGCAGTGGTCGGCAAGCCGATGAGCAGTTCTTC. The encoded protein is CASSGRQADEQFF.

This clone was seen a single time. CDR3 residues: CATSIQSSIEQFF. CDR3 nucleotide sequence: TGTGCCACCAGCATCCAATCTAGTATTGAGCAGTTCTTC. This chain connects TRBV15 to TRBJ2-1; D is unclear. The germline gives CDR1 LNHNV, CDR2 YYDKDF (reference sequence). This CDR3 contains 13 residues. The V end lost 4 bases, the J end lost 9 bases, and 13 bases lay between the germline ends.

The chain is built from TRBV7-9 and TRBJ2-7; D remains ambiguous. Germline CDR1 SEHNR, CDR2 FQNEAQ (reference sequence). The CDR3 contains 14 residues. The V end lost 1 base, the J end lost 0 bases, and 7 bases lay between the germline ends. Here the CDR3 reads CASSLEISSYEQYF. The CDR3 region has the DNA TGTGCCAGCAGCTTAGAGATTAGCTCCTACGAGCAGTACTTC.

The chain recombines TRBV18 with TRBJ2-1; TRBD1 aligns across 9 bases. With V trimmed by 3 bases and J by 3 bases, 12 bases remained unmatched. CDR1 and CDR2 (germline): KGHSH, LQKENI. The CDR3 covers 18 residues. DNA for the CDR3: TGTGCCAGCTCACCCCCCCCGGGACAGGGTAGAGGCTACAATGAGCAGTTCTTC. Translated: CASSPPPGQGRGYNEQFF.

The chain carries TRBV27 and TRBJ1-2, with 9 bases lining up with TRBD1. The germline CDR1 and CDR2 sequences are MNHEY and SMNVEV (reference sequence). CDR3 size: 15 residues. Trimming cost V 3 bases and J 4 bases; bases outside gene matches: 6. For the CDR3, the DNA is TGTGCCAGCAGTTTGACAGGGGGAGGGGGCTATGGCTACACCTTC. The encoded protein is CASSLTGGGGYGYTF.

The chain employs TRBV5-6 and TRBJ2-7; the match to TRBD1 covers 9 bases. Germline-derived CDR1 and CDR2 are SGHDT and YYEEEE. This CDR3 contains 14 residues. The V segment lost 6 bases and the J segment 3 bases; nucleotides outside the gene matches: 7. CDR3 sequence: CASNIGTGIYEQYF. DNA of the CDR3: TGTGCCAGCAACATAGGGACAGGGATCTACGAGCAGTACTTC.

In the case of this clone: The junction departs from the called germline gene at one end, perhaps through a read error. The CDR3 sequence is CASSPGPLSGANVLTF. CDR3 coding DNA: TGTGCTAGCAGTCCCGGTCCGCTCTCTGGGGCCAACGTCCTGACTTTC. The chain employs TRBV7-7 and TRBJ2-6; D call uncertain. The CDR3 extends over 16 amino acids. Germline CDR1 SSHAT, CDR2 FNYEAQ (reference sequence).

The chain links TRBV5-6 to TRBJ1-1; D not certain. Trimming pared 1 base from V and 1 base from J, leaving 2 bases between. The CDR3 has 12 residues. Germline lookup yields CDR1 SGHDT and CDR2 YYEEEE. This chain's CDR3 is CASSLWNTEAFF. Here the CDR3 DNA reads TGTGCCAGCAGCTTGTGGAACACTGAAGCTTTCTTT.

The rearrangement uses TRBV19 and TRBJ1-1; D uncertain. Germline V CDR1 and CDR2: LNHDA, SQIVND (reference sequence). The V end was cut by 5 bases, the J end by 1 base, with 11 bases between. The CDR3 consists of 14 residues. The CDR3: CASSSTRRNTEAFF. The CDR3 DNA sequence: TGTGCCAGTAGTTCGACAAGACGGAACACTGAAGCTTTCTTT.

The chain employs TRBV7-9 and TRBJ2-5; 7 bases agree with TRBD1. The J call may be in error: the DNA end matches TRBJ2-7 better. The germline CDR1 and CDR2 sequences are SEHNR and FQNEAQ (reference sequence). The CDR3 is made up of 14 amino acids. Here the CDR3 reads CASSLGGGGYEQYF. As DNA, the CDR3 is TGTGCCAGCAGCTTAGGAGGGGGCGGTTACGAGCAGTACTTC.

The chain employs TRBV19 and TRBJ2-5, with 12 nucleotides matching TRBD2. The DNA end is more similar to TRBJ2-7, so the J call may be wrong. The CDR3 sequence is 14 residues long. Germline-derived CDR1 and CDR2 are LNHDA and SQIVND (reference sequence). CDR3 loop: CASSMTSGRYEQYF. CDR3 DNA: TGTGCCAGTAGTATGACTAGCGGGAGATACGAGCAGTACTTC.

V and J are TRBV7-2 and TRBJ1-4, with D maybe TRBD1 (5 bases). V lost 5 bases and J lost 8, with 9 bases in between. This CDR3 spans 12 amino acids. Germline V CDR1 and CDR2: SGHTA, FQGNSA. The DNA for the CDR3 is TGTGCCAGCAGCGGAGGGGAAGAAAAACTGTTTTTT. Protein product: CASSGGEEKLFF.

V usage is TRBV4-2 and J usage is TRBJ1-2; D not resolved. This CDR3 is 14 amino acids long. Germline V lookup: CDR1 LGHNA, CDR2 YNFKEQ. V was shortened by 0 bases and J by 3 bases, with 8 bases between the two germline ends. CDR3 bases: TGTGCCAGCAGCCAAGATCGGAACCACTATGGCTACACCTTC. Encoded protein: CASSQDRNHYGYTF.

This clone appeared once. CDR3 DNA sequence: TGTGCCAGCAGCTTAGATGACGCAAAGGTTTACGAGCAGTACTTC. It translates to CASSLDDAKVYEQYF. The chain uses TRBV11-2 and TRBJ2-5, with unresolved D. The J call is doubtful: the DNA matches TRBJ2-7 better. The CDR3 has 15 amino acids. Germline lookup yields CDR1 SGHAT and CDR2 FQNNGV.

The chain is built from TRBV7-2 and TRBJ2-1, with a possible D match to TRBD2 (5 bases). The CDR3 is 14 residues long. V lost 2 bases to trimming and J lost 8 bases, with 13 bases between them. The germline V gene encodes CDR1 SGHTA and CDR2 FQGNSA. This CDR3 reads CASSLQIFGDEQFF. As DNA, the CDR3 is TGTGCCAGCAGCTTACAAATCTTCGGGGATGAGCAGTTCTTC.

The V call is TRBV9, the J call TRBJ1-2; 10 bases match TRBD1. The length of the CDR3 is 17 residues. Germline V gene data show CDR1 as SGDLS and CDR2 as YYNGEE. V trimming: 0 bases; J trimming: 4 bases; junction bases outside the gene matches: 9. Here the CDR3 reads CASSVDHGDRGSYGYTF. CDR3 nucleotides: TGTGCCAGCAGCGTAGATCATGGGGACAGGGGAAGCTATGGCTACACCTTC.

The chain combines TRBV5-1 with TRBJ2-7; D may be TRBD2 (6 bases). Germline CDR1 and CDR2: SGHRS and YFSETQ. V was shortened by 0 bases and J by 0 bases, with 16 bases between the two germline ends. The CDR3 loop spans 17 amino acids. CDR3 sequence: CASSLGFRDGGSYEQYF. The CDR3 nucleotides read TGCGCCAGCAGCTTGGGGTTTAGGGACGGGGGCTCCTACGAGCAGTACTTC.

This chain connects TRBV27 to TRBJ2-1; maybe TRBD1 (5 bases). The V gene's germline CDR1 is MNHEY and CDR2 SMNVEV (reference sequence). This CDR3 comprises 15 residues. Deletions cut 7 bases from V and 4 bases from J, with 17 bases between. In DNA, the CDR3 is TGTGCCAGCAATGTAAGGGGCCTTAATTACAATGAGCAGTTCTTC. It codes for CASNVRGLNYNEQFF.

This chain joins TRBV7-6 and TRBJ1-2, with D tentatively TRBD1 (6 bases). Germline-derived CDR1 and CDR2 are SGHVS and FNYEAQ. V was trimmed by 2 bases and J by 0 bases, leaving 10 bases between them. The CDR3 runs 15 residues. CDR3 nucleotide sequence: TGTGCCAGCAGCTTATATCAGGGGACTAACTATGGCTACACCTTC. It is translated as CASSLYQGTNYGYTF.

This chain links TRBV4-1 with TRBJ2-3; 13 positions match TRBD2. With 5 bases clipped from V and 6 bases from J, the junction kept 11 bases outside the gene matches. Germline loops: CDR1 MGHRA, CDR2 YSYEKL. The CDR3 is 17 amino acids. The CDR3, as DNA: TGCGCCAGCAGCTTAAGGGGACTAGCGGGGACGTCGGATACGCAGTATTTT. Translation: CASSLRGLAGTSDTQYF.